This T cell receptor beta chain was profiled in a study of cytomegalovirus exposure and HLA in healthy donors. General observations from the study: The records held CMV serostatus as the only immune exposure information. Listed as cytomegalovirus-associated were 164 TCR beta chains. Within an earlier analysis, most TCR beta V segments proved productive either about 90% or about 30% of the time.

Amplification used 60 Vbeta primers and 13 Jbeta primers. Profiled with immunoSEQ multiplex PCR; TCRdb holds only in-frame clones, not every one. The table has nearly 110,000 clones, less than 85% seen once. The germline V and J ends were trimmed by 1 base and 1 base, with 5 bases remaining between them. Germline V gene sequence: CDR1 LGHNA, CDR2 YSLEER. The CDR3 extends over 15 amino acids. A few counts support this clone. Its antigen is currently unknown. This sequence joins TRBV4-3 and TRBJ2-6; possibly TRBD2 for D (5 bases). This TCR derives from a man aged 18-30 years in good health and CMV-seronegative. The sample comprised PBMCs. The CDR3 protein is CASSQAGSGANVLTF. DNA of the CDR3: TGCGCCAGCAGCCAAGCGGGATCTGGGGCCAACGTCCTGACTTTC.